Listed here are 31 T cell receptor beta chains from one sample, sequenced in a study of cytomegalovirus exposure and HLA in healthy donors. PCR amplification relied on 60 Vbeta primers (plus 13 Jbeta primers). Only in-frame clones appear in the TCRdb table, and some are missing; sequencing was by immunoSEQ multiplex PCR. The data contain 70,000 to 85,000 clones, 62% of them singletons. The sequenced sample consisted of PBMCs. These receptors were collected from a male donor in good health and CMV-seropositive.

This chain connects TRBV5-6 to TRBJ1-2; the D gene is possibly TRBD1 (5 bases). V dropped 4 bases and J dropped 7 bases, with 11 bases sitting between them. This CDR3 has 12 residues. The germline CDR1 and CDR2 sequences are SGHDT and YYEEEE. The CDR3, as DNA: TGTGCCAGCAGCACATACAGGCGTGGCTACACCTTC. Translating it yields CASSTYRRGYTF.

CDR3 in DNA: TGTGCCAGCAGTCAGGACAGGGGGCCTAACAATGAGCAGTTCTTC. Protein sequence: CASSQDRGPNNEQFF. V is TRBV6-4 and J is TRBJ2-1; 11 nucleotides agree with TRBD1. CDR1 is MRHNA and CDR2 is SNTAGT in the germline V gene. The V segment lost 5 bases and the J segment 5 bases; nucleotides outside the gene matches: 5. The CDR3 is made up of 15 amino acids.

V gene TRBV7-6 combines with J gene TRBJ2-7, with 9 bases matching TRBD2. Germline V lookup: CDR1 SGHVS, CDR2 FNYEAQ. V trimming: 1 base; J trimming: 5 bases; junction bases outside the gene matches: 3. The CDR3 extends over 14 amino acids. The CDR3: CASSLEASGNEQYF. The CDR3 DNA sequence: TGTGCCAGCAGCTTAGAGGCTAGCGGGAACGAGCAGTACTTC.

The V gene is TRBV4-3, the J gene TRBJ2-7; 11 bases align to TRBD2. CDR3 size: 15 residues. The germline CDR1 and CDR2 sequences are LGHNA and YSLEER. Unmatched junction bases numbered 10, after V lost 5 bases and J lost 7 bases. CDR3 sequence: CASSFVAGGPKEQYF. The CDR3 bases are TGCGCCAGCAGCTTCGTAGCGGGAGGGCCCAAGGAGCAGTACTTC.

This rearrangement joins TRBV27 to TRBJ1-6, with D possibly being TRBD1 (5 bases). Trimming took off 7 bases at V and 10 bases at J, with 14 bases between the two ends. This CDR3 is 13 amino acids long. Germline CDR1 MNHEY, CDR2 SMNVEV (reference sequence). The CDR3 here is CASTPRAGSPLHF. DNA for the CDR3: TGTGCCAGCACCCCCAGGGCGGGATCACCCCTCCACTTT.

This chain links TRBV5-1 with TRBJ2-2; D possibly corresponds to TRBD1 (5 bases). Per the germline V gene, CDR1 is SGHRS and CDR2 is YFSETQ. Trimming removed 5 bases at V and 5 bases at J, with 10 bases between. The CDR3 is 13 residues long. CDR3 DNA sequence: TGCGCCAGCAGTTCCCAGGGAACCGGGGAGCTGTTTTTT. It encodes CASSSQGTGELFF.

The chain links TRBV10-3 to TRBJ1-1; D uncertain. The CDR3 covers 13 residues. CDR1 and CDR2 (germline): ENHRY, SYGVKD. The V end was cut by 3 bases, the J end by 6 bases, with 11 bases between. This chain's CDR3 is CAISDSGGAEAFF. In DNA, the CDR3 is TGTGCCATCAGTGATTCCGGAGGCGCTGAAGCTTTCTTT.

The rearrangement joins TRBV19 to TRBJ2-1, with 8 bases that match TRBD2. CDR3 size: 15 residues. Trimming took 5 bases from V and 4 from J; bases not matched to a gene: 7. From germline, CDR1 is LNHDA and CDR2 SQIVND (reference sequence). DNA for the CDR3: TGTGCCAGTAGTCCCCTAGCGGGTAGGTACAATGAGCAGTTCTTC. Amino acid sequence: CASSPLAGRYNEQFF.

This chain connects TRBV7-2 to TRBJ1-3; a weak D match, TRBD1 (5 bases). Trimming removed 3 bases from V and 4 bases from J, with 13 bases in between. This CDR3 spans 15 amino acids. CDR1 SGHTA and CDR2 FQGNSA come from the germline V gene. As DNA, the CDR3 is TGTGCCAGCAGCTTCGGAGGGGCGCGGGGAAACACCATATATTTT. Its translation: CASSFGGARGNTIYF.

The V gene is TRBV18, the J gene TRBJ1-2, with D maybe TRBD1 (5 bases). CDR1 KGHSH and CDR2 LQKENI come from the germline V gene. V lost 3 bases and J 1 base, leaving 15 bases between the germline ends. CDR3 length: 16 residues. Written as DNA, the CDR3 is TGTGCCAGCTCACCTATCCGGGACTCTTTTAACTATGGCTACACCTTC. The encoded protein is CASSPIRDSFNYGYTF.

J is TRBJ2-7 and V is TRBV27; 7 bases agree with TRBD1. This CDR3 is built from 13 residues. Trimming cost V 8 bases and J 7 bases; bases outside gene matches: 11. The germline V gene encodes CDR1 MNHEY and CDR2 SMNVEV (reference sequence). The CDR3 DNA follows: TGTGCCAGCTCCCGGGACAGTCCTAATGAGCAGTACTTC. This codes for CASSRDSPNEQYF.

The chain carries TRBV15 and TRBJ2-7; D possibly corresponds to TRBD1 (5 bases). Trimming left V 0 bases short and J 5 bases short, with 14 bases between. CDR1 is LNHNV and CDR2 is YYDKDF in the germline V gene (reference sequence). There are 15 residues in the CDR3. This chain's CDR3 is CATSRDQGRSHEQYF. In DNA, the CDR3 is TGTGCCACCAGCAGAGATCAGGGCAGATCCCACGAGCAGTACTTC.

The V and J genes are TRBV6-1 and TRBJ2-5; maybe TRBD1 (6 bases). The CDR3 length is 15 residues. V was trimmed by 5 bases and J by 4 bases, leaving 17 bases between them. Per germline, CDR1 MNHNS and CDR2 SASEGT. CDR3 DNA sequence: TGTGCCAGCAGTCCAACAGGGAGTGGGAGAGAGACCCAGTACTTC. Its protein is CASSPTGSGRETQYF.

This sequence joins TRBV4-3 and TRBJ2-3, with 7 positions matching TRBD2. The germline V gene encodes CDR1 LGHNA and CDR2 YSLEER. The CDR3 contains 16 residues. The J segment lost 3 bases and the V segment lost 0 bases, leaving 6 bases of the junction unmatched. CDR3 DNA: TGCGCCAGCAGCCAAGAGGAGCGGGGCCGGACAGATACGCAGTATTTT. Encoded protein: CASSQEERGRTDTQYF.

The rearrangement uses TRBV4-3 and TRBJ2-1; 14 bases line up with TRBD2. From germline, CDR1 is LGHNA and CDR2 YSLEER. There are 18 residues in the CDR3. Trimming took 1 base from V and 8 from J; bases not matched to a gene: 10. DNA of the CDR3: TGCGCCAGCAGCCAAGTTCCAAGGGGACTAGCGGGAGTATATGAGCAGTTCTTC. Its protein is CASSQVPRGLAGVYEQFF.

This clone occurred a few times. The rearrangement joins TRBV9 to TRBJ1-1, with 11 bases that match TRBD1. This CDR3 is 16 amino acids long. CDR1 is SGDLS, CDR2 YYNGEE, per germline. V lost 4 bases to trimming and J lost 3 bases; unmatched junction nucleotides: 8. The CDR3: CASSSRTGGWDTEAFF. The CDR3 region has the DNA TGTGCCAGCAGCTCCAGGACAGGGGGCTGGGACACTGAAGCTTTCTTT. The full variable domain, with the rest looked up from reference TRBV9 and TRBJ1-1, is DSGVTQTPKHLITATGQRVTLRCSPRSGDLSVYWYQQSLDQGLQFLIQYYNGEERAKGNILERFSAQQFPDLHSELNLSSLELGDSALYFCASSSRTGGWDTEAFFGQGTRLTVV.

V and J are TRBV6-5 and TRBJ1-2, with 10 nucleotides matching TRBD1. The CDR3 totals 16 residues. The J segment lost 4 bases and the V segment lost 4 bases, leaving 9 bases of the junction unmatched. Germline values: CDR1 MNHEY, CDR2 SVGAGI. The CDR3 coding sequence is TGTGCCAGCAGTTTCGTCGGGACAGGGGCGGGCTATGGCTACACCTTC. Its protein is CASSFVGTGAGYGYTF.

The chain has TRBV19 and TRBJ1-1; 8 bases fit TRBD1. Germline V CDR1 and CDR2: LNHDA, SQIVND (reference sequence). Trimming took 8 bases from V and 1 from J; bases not matched to a gene: 3. The CDR3 sequence is 13 residues long. CDR3 nucleotides: TGTGCCAGTGGACAGGGATGGAACACTGAAGCTTTCTTT. Translation gives CASGQGWNTEAFF.

The genes are TRBV7-9 and TRBJ1-4, with D possibly being TRBD1 (6 bases). This CDR3 has 14 residues. Germline assignment: CDR1 SEHNR and CDR2 FQNEAQ (reference sequence). Trimming cost V 2 bases and J 4 bases, with 8 bases left between them. In DNA form, the CDR3 reads TGTGCCAGCAGCTTAAGCAGGGGTAATGAAAAACTGTTTTTT. This sequence encodes CASSLSRGNEKLFF. The full variable domain, its missing parts supplied by reference TRBV7-9 and TRBJ1-4, is DTGVSQNPRHKITKRGQNVTFRCDPISEHNRLYWYRQTLGQGPEFLTYFQNEAQLEKSRLLSDRFSAERPKGSFSTLEIQRTEQGDSAMYLCASSLSRGNEKLFFGSGTQLSVL.

The CDR3 DNA reads as TGTGCCAGCAGTACCGGACAGGGCTGGCAGCCCCAGCATTTT. The encoded protein is CASSTGQGWQPQHF. The rearrangement joins TRBV6-5 to TRBJ1-5; 8 bases are a match to TRBD1. This CDR3 is 14 amino acids long. V lost 5 bases to trimming and J lost 7 bases; unmatched junction nucleotides: 7. From germline, CDR1 is MNHEY and CDR2 SVGAGI.

J is TRBJ1-2 and V is TRBV7-2; 7 positions match TRBD1. The CDR3 consists of 16 residues. CDR1 SGHTA and CDR2 FQGNSA come from the germline V gene. V lost 6 bases and J lost 4; bases outside the gene matches: 14. The DNA of the CDR3 is TGTGCCAGCAGTTCTTCTAGGGGGCGATGGACCTATGGCTACACCTTC. Its translation is CASSSSRGRWTYGYTF.

Written as DNA, the CDR3 is TGCAGCGTACAGGGACAGGGGGAGGGTGAAAAACTGTTTTTT. As protein: CSVQGQGEGEKLFF. The chain carries TRBV29-1 and TRBJ1-4, with 11 bases that match TRBD1. The CDR3 runs to 14 residues. With 6 bases clipped from V and 7 bases from J, the junction kept 7 bases outside the gene matches. Looked up from germline, CDR1 is SQVTM and CDR2 is ANQGSEA.

V and J are TRBV5-1 and TRBJ2-2, with 11 bases aligning to TRBD2. J was trimmed by 6 bases and V by 0 bases; bases with no gene match: 4. Germline assignment: CDR1 SGHRS and CDR2 YFSETQ. This CDR3 spans 16 amino acids. The CDR3 DNA is TGCGCCAGCAGCTTGGTCCCGACTAGCGGGGCCGGGGAGCTGTTTTTT. This sequence encodes CASSLVPTSGAGELFF.

The rearrangement links TRBV29-1 to TRBJ1-2, with TRBD1 as a possible D gene (5 bases). V lost 2 bases and J 8 bases, leaving 6 bases between the germline ends. The CDR3 runs to 10 residues. The V gene's germline CDR1 is SQVTM and CDR2 ANQGSEA. CDR3: CSVERGGYTF. The CDR3 coding sequence is TGCAGCGTTGAAAGGGGCGGCTACACCTTC. The variable domain in full, with the rest retrieved from reference TRBV29-1 and TRBJ1-2, is SAVISQKPSRDICQRGTSLTIQCQVDSQVTMMFWYRQQPGQSLTLIATANQGSEATYESGFVIDKFPISRPNLTFSTLTVSNMSPEDSSIYLCSVERGGYTFGSGTRLTVV.

The J gene is TRBJ2-3, the V gene TRBV6-4; D perhaps matches TRBD1 (5 bases). This CDR3 is 14 amino acids long. The V gene lost 4 bases and the J gene lost 3 bases, with 11 bases spanning the gap. The germline V gene encodes CDR1 MRHNA and CDR2 SNTAGT. CDR3 sequence reads: CASSALPGTDTQYF. In nucleotides, the CDR3 is TGTGCCAGCAGTGCTCTCCCAGGGACAGATACGCAGTATTTT.

The V call is TRBV6-5, the J call TRBJ2-3; TRBD2 matches at 11 bases. Germline loops: CDR1 MNHEY, CDR2 SVGAGI. Trimming cost V 6 bases and J 3 bases; bases outside gene matches: 2. This CDR3 is 14 amino acids long. Here the CDR3 reads CASRLAGVTDTQYF. DNA of the CDR3: TGTGCCAGCAGACTAGCGGGGGTAACAGATACGCAGTATTTT.

This clone was recorded a few times. This chain uses TRBV5-6 with TRBJ2-3; tentative D call: TRBD2 (6 bases). CDR1 SGHDT and CDR2 YYEEEE come from the germline V gene. CDR3 length equals 15 residues. V was trimmed by 2 bases and J by 4 bases, leaving 14 bases between them. CDR3 sequence (DNA): TGTGCCAGCAGCTTAGTAACGGTAGCGGCAGATACGCAGTATTTT. Amino acids: CASSLVTVAADTQYF.

This rearrangement joins TRBV27 to TRBJ2-5; D uncertain. CDR3 length: 12 amino acids. Germline V gives CDR1 MNHEY, CDR2 SMNVEV (reference sequence). Trimming took 2 bases from V and 4 from J, leaving 5 bases between them. The CDR3 loop reads CASSLLRETQYF. As DNA, the CDR3 is TGTGCCAGCAGTTTACTTCGAGAGACCCAGTACTTC.

This chain joins TRBV28 and TRBJ1-5; 10 bases are shared with TRBD1. With V trimmed by 5 bases and J by 6 bases, 10 bases remained unmatched. From germline, CDR1 is MDHEN and CDR2 SYDVKM. CDR3 length: 16 residues. In nucleotides, the CDR3 is TGTGCCAGCAGTCCCGGGGACAGGGGAAAGGCTCAGCCCCAGCATTTT. Translating it yields CASSPGDRGKAQPQHF. Supplemented by reference TRBV28 and TRBJ1-5, the full variable domain reads DVKVTQSSRYLVKRTGEKVFLECVQDMDHENMFWYRQDPGLGLRLIYFSYDVKMKEKGDIPEGYSVSREKKERFSLILESASTNQTSMYLCASSPGDRGKAQPQHFGDGTRLSIL.

V gene TRBV6-6 combines with J gene TRBJ1-5; TRBD1 matches 9 bases. The CDR3 is 16 residues long. The germline V gene has CDR1 MNHNY and CDR2 SVGAGI (reference sequence). V was clipped by 2 bases and J by 5 bases; unmatched bases: 7. CDR3: CASSYHKTGGYQPQHF. For the CDR3, the DNA is TGTGCCAGCAGTTACCACAAAACAGGGGGCTATCAGCCCCAGCATTTT.

The CDR3 reads CASSAGGSNQPQHF. The CDR3 DNA reads TGTGCCAGCAGCGCGGGTGGGAGCAATCAGCCCCAGCATTTT. The chain links TRBV9 to TRBJ1-5; no firm D call. Germline CDR1 and CDR2: SGDLS and YYNGEE. V dropped 3 bases and J dropped 1 base, with 8 bases sitting between them. This CDR3 has 14 residues.